The present entry profiles one T cell receptor (beta chain) with its context. This sample was taken from a study of blood T cell repertoires in COVID-19. Across the whole study: PBMCs, B-cell-depleted T cells, or T cells provided the cDNA or gDNA that made up the material.

Authors' methods: Cell counts per sample came from amplifying reference gene primers. Only in-frame clones appear in the TCRdb table, and some are missing; sequencing was by immunoSEQ multiplex PCR. D and trimming come from the DNA, and the V and J calls and clone size come from that table. The sample carries under 450,000 clones, around 89% recorded once. The sample was peripheral blood. The sequence was obtained from a woman aged 40 to 50 with COVID-19, enrolled during active disease.

CDR3 nucleotides: TGTGCCAGCAATCAAAATTCGGGGGTAGCTCATGAGCAGTTCTTC. It translates to CASNQNSGVAHEQFF. V gene TRBV9 combines with J gene TRBJ2-1; D perhaps matches TRBD2 (6 bases). Trimming removed 6 bases from V and 8 bases from J, with 21 bases in between. Germline CDR1 is SGDLS and CDR2 is YYNGEE. The CDR3 totals 15 residues.